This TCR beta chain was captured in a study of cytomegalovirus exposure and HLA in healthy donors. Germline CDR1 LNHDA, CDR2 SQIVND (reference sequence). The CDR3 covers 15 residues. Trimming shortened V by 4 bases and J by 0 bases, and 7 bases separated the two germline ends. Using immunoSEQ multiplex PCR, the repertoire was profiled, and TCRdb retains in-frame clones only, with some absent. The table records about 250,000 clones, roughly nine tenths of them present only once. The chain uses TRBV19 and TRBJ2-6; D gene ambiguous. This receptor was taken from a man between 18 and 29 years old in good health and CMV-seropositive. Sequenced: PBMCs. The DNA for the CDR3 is TGTGCCAGTAGTAAAGCCCCCTCTGGGGCCAACGTCCTGACTTTC. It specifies CASSKAPSGANVLTF.